Below, 13 T cell receptor beta chains from the same sample are listed, as sequenced in a study of tumor-infiltrating lymphocytes in oesophageal squamous cell carcinoma. MiXCR, applied by TCRdb to the PCR reads, yields one record per CDR3 protein. The data show just over 20,000 distinct CDR3 sequences, 35% to 45% seen once. Sample: esophageal tumor tissue. The receptor set was obtained from a male donor with esophageal squamous cell carcinoma.

This clonotype was observed many times. This chain connects TRBV28 to TRBJ1-5; D ambiguous. This CDR3 is built from 12 residues. Trimming took off 7 bases at V and 2 bases at J, with 6 bases between the two ends. Germline assignment: CDR1 MDHEN and CDR2 SYDVKM. CDR3 coding DNA: TGTGCCAGCAAGGATGGCAATCAGCCCCAGCATTTT. This gives the protein CASKDGNQPQHF.

This clonotype was seen only a few times. The CDR3 does not end in the conserved phenylalanine or tryptophan, so this is likely a read error. It is unclear where the CDR3 begins or ends on the DNA, so no DNA is shown, and the CDR3 is as TCRdb lists it. The chain employs TRBV28 and TRBJ2-7; whether TRBD1, the table's D call, matches the DNA was not checked. The CDR3 comprises 17 residues, both ends counted. Germline V lookup: CDR1 MDHEN, CDR2 SYDVKM. CDR3 amino acids: CASSTHTGGVYGYTFGS.

The rearrangement uses TRBV6-9 and TRBJ2-5, with a weak D call TRBD2 (6 bases). The CDR3 spans 14 residues. Germline lookup yields CDR1 MNHGY and CDR2 SVAAGI. V was pared by 3 bases and J by 1 base, with 9 bases between. The CDR3 coding sequence is TGTGCCAGCAGTTACATGGGGGGCCAAGAGACCCAGTACTTC. Amino acid sequence: CASSYMGGQETQYF.

There are many counts of this clonotype. The V gene is TRBV5-6, the J gene TRBJ1-1; D is possibly TRBD1 (5 bases). This CDR3 is built from 13 residues. The germline gives CDR1 SGHDT, CDR2 YYEEEE. Between the trimmed V and J ends, which lost 2 bases and 4 bases, there was a span of 9 bases. Here the CDR3 reads CASSFRGGTEAFF. CDR3 in DNA: TGTGCCAGCAGCTTCCGTGGGGGCACTGAAGCTTTCTTT.

Of note for this clonotype: In this CDR3 the conserved last residue, phenylalanine or tryptophan, is missing, so a read error is likely. It is unclear where the CDR3 begins or ends on the DNA, so no DNA is shown, and the CDR3 is as TCRdb lists it. V usage is TRBV14 and J usage is TRBJ1-1; the table's D gene call, TRBD1, was not cross checked with the DNA. Germline V lookup: CDR1 SGHDN, CDR2 FVKESK. The CDR3 totals 20 residues, both ends included. The CDR3: CASSQEGWMRPTGGEQYFGQ.

The chain uses TRBV28 and TRBJ2-3; 10 bases match TRBD2. Germline-derived CDR1 and CDR2 are MDHEN and SYDVKM. V trimming: 3 bases; J trimming: 0 bases; junction bases outside the gene matches: 6. The CDR3 loop spans 17 amino acids. The CDR3 nucleotides read TGTGCCAGCAGTTTTTCGAGAGCGGGGGGGAGCACAGATACGCAGTATTTT. This encodes CASSFSRAGGSTDTQYF.

This clonotype came up a few times. This chain joins TRBV9 and TRBJ2-4; tentatively, D is TRBD1 (6 bases). The J call may be in error: the DNA end matches TRBJ2-1 better. In germline, CDR1 is SGDLS, CDR2 YYNGEE. The CDR3 consists of 14 residues. DNA of the CDR3: TGTGCCAGCACCGCGACCGGGACATCCTACGAGCAGTTCTTC. This encodes CASTATGTSYEQFF.

The chain uses TRBV2 and TRBJ2-4; D possibly corresponds to TRBD2 (5 bases). Germline CDR1 is SNHLY and CDR2 is FYNNEI. The CDR3 sequence is 18 residues long. Trimming removed 4 bases at V and 0 bases at J, with 19 bases between. The CDR3 protein is CASSGLLAGIAAKNIQYF. The DNA for the CDR3 is TGTGCCAGCAGTGGTCTTCTCGCGGGCATAGCAGCCAAAAACATTCAGTACTTC.

This clonotype has a count of ten or more. The chain joins TRBV28 to TRBJ1-3; D ambiguous. Trimming removed 6 bases from V and 4 bases from J, with 10 bases in between. Germline values: CDR1 MDHEN, CDR2 SYDVKM. This CDR3 has 13 residues. Here the CDR3 reads CASRVGIGNTIYF. The CDR3, as DNA: TGTGCCAGCAGGGTGGGGATCGGAAACACCATATATTTT.

In its sample, this clonotype was seen many times. This chain links TRBV5-6 with TRBJ1-4; 7 bases fit TRBD1. The V segment lost 3 bases and the J segment 3 bases; nucleotides outside the gene matches: 5. This CDR3 is built from 15 residues. The germline gives CDR1 SGHDT, CDR2 YYEEEE. The CDR3: CASSYSGQPNEKLFF. In nucleotides, the CDR3 is TGTGCCAGCAGCTATTCGGGACAGCCTAATGAAAAACTGTTTTTT.

This clonotype was observed at least ten times. This chain uses TRBV19 with TRBJ1-5; D call uncertain. Trimming cost V 3 bases and J 9 bases, with 15 bases left between them. Germline loops: CDR1 LNHDA, CDR2 SQIVND (reference sequence). The CDR3 sequence is 14 residues long. The CDR3 is CASSIQPQVPPQHF. Here the CDR3 DNA reads TGTGCCAGTAGTATCCAACCCCAAGTCCCGCCCCAGCATTTT.

Many counts were recorded for this clonotype. The CDR3 DNA reads as TGCGCCAGCAGCCCTTGGGGCAGCTCCTATAATTCACCCCTCCACTTT. It is translated as CASSPWGSSYNSPLHF. The V call is TRBV5-1, the J call TRBJ1-6, with D maybe TRBD1 (5 bases). V lost 4 bases, J lost 0 bases, and 11 bases lay in between. The length of the CDR3 is 16 residues. Germline values: CDR1 SGHRS, CDR2 YFSETQ.

The rearrangement joins TRBV6-1 to TRBJ2-1; D not certain. Gene TRBJ2-7 matches the end of the DNA better, so the J call may be wrong. CDR1 and CDR2 (germline): MNHNS, SASEGT. The CDR3 runs 15 residues. CDR3 sequence reads: CASSEASDGSYEQYF. The CDR3 DNA sequence: TGTGCCAGCAGTGAAGCGTCGGACGGCTCCTACGAGCAGTACTTC.